This T cell receptor beta chain stems from a study of human T cells and chemical hapten exposure. Time point defined: pre-sensitization, week 0. Regarding treatment: therapeutic diphenylcyclopropenone sensitization with weekly scalp DPC. On this clonotype: A much larger clone differs by one base, so this may be a read error.

The CDR3 sequence is 17 residues long. Trimming removed 2 bases from V and 1 base from J, with 21 bases in between. CDR1 and CDR2 (germline): DFQATT, SNEGSKA (reference sequence). Using its own MiXCR run on the RACE reads, TCRdb lists one record per CDR3 protein. The table includes under 400,000 distinct CDR3 sequences, approximately 5.1% detected once. The chain recombines TRBV20-1 with TRBJ2-7; either TRBD1 or TRBD2 may supply D (6 bases each). The clonotype originates from a woman in her 50s with alopecia areata. Some clones in this sample may be carry-over from other donors' samples. The material was whole blood, obtained in connection with sensitization to the hapten diphenylcyclopropenone (DPC). The CDR3 region has the DNA TGCAGTGCTAGACCTAGAGGGGGGCCGCTATTATCCTACGAGCAGTACTTC. Translating gives CSARPRGGPLLSYEQYF.